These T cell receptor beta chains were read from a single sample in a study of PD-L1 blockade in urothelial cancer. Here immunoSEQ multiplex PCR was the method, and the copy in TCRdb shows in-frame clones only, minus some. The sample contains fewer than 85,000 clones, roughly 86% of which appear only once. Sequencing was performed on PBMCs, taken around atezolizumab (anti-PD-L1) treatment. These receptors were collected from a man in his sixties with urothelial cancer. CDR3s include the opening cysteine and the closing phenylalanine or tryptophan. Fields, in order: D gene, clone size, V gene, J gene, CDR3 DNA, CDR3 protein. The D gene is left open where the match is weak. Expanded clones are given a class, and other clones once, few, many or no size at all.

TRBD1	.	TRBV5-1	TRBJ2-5	TGCGCCAGCAGCCCGACAGGGGGCGAAGAGACCCAGTACTTC	CASSPTGGEETQYF
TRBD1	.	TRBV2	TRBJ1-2	TGTGCCAGCAGGACAGGGATTACGATCTATGGCTACACCTTC	CASRTGITIYGYTF
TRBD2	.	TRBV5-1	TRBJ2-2	TGCGCCAGCCGACCCCCGGGACTAGCGGTCACCGGGGAGCTGTTTTTT	CASRPPGLAVTGELFF
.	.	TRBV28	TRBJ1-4	TGTGCCAGCAGTTCCAGTACTAATGAAAAACTGTTTTTT	CASSSSTNEKLFF
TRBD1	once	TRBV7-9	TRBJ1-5	TGTGCCAGCAGCCGACCGGGACAGGAGAATCAGCCCCAGCATTTT	CASSRPGQENQPQHF
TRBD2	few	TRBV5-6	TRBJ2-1	TGTGCCAGCAGCCTCGGGGCTAGCGGCCTCTACAATGAGCAGTTCTTC	CASSLGASGLYNEQFF
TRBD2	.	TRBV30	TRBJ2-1	TGTGCCTGGACGACTAGCGGGGAGCAGTTCTTC	CAWTTSGEQFF
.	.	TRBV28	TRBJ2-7	TGTGCCAGCAGTTTGGGCGGGCAGGCAACCTACGAGCAGTACTTC	CASSLGGQATYEQYF
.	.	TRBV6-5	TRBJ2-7	TGTGCCAGCAGGGTCAGGGTGTTTGGCTACGAGCAGTACTTC	CASRVRVFGYEQYF
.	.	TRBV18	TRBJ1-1	TGTGCCAGCTCACCAAGGGGGGGGAGGAACACTGAAGCTTTCTTT	CASSPRGGRNTEAFF
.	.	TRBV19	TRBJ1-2	TGTGCCAGTAGTCCTAGGGACTCTCTCTACACCGCTGGCTACACCTTC	CASSPRDSLYTAGYTF
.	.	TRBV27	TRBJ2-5	TGTGCCAGCAGTTTTGGCAGTCAGCAAGAGACCCAGTACTTC	CASSFGSQQETQYF
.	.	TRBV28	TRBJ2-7	TGTGCCAGCCCACCAGAAGGGGTACAGGGTGACTGGGGCGAGCAGTACTTC	CASPPEGVQGDWGEQYF